This TCR beta chain was identified in a study of identical twins. Study-wide findings and caveats: Beta clonotypes that were abundant in cord blood contained fewer insertions, a pattern absent from memory repertoires. Compared with unrelated sharing, twin-shared out-of-frame alpha sequences had more low-probability sequences.

TCRdb re-called the 5' RACE reads with MiXCR, one entry per CDR3 protein. The sample lists 1.5 million or so distinct CDR3 sequences; under 35% were seen once. About this clonotype itself: Its antigen is still unknown.

The receptor was derived from a newborn girl in good health. The sample taken for sequencing was cord blood.

CDR3 in DNA: TGTGCCAGCAGTCAACTCGCCCGGGGGCTTCGCCGTAGCGGGGGGGACGGTGAGCAGTTCTTC. Its protein is CASSQLARGLRRSGGDGEQFF. The V call is TRBV12-3 or TRBV12-4, the J call TRBJ2-1, with TRBD2 matching over 11 bases. V gave up 5 bases and J gave up 9 bases; unmatched junction bases: 27. This CDR3 contains 21 residues.